These 19 T cell receptor beta chains originate from one sample sequenced in a study of control samples from healthy donors and cancer patients. Assay used: immunoSEQ multiplex PCR; TCRdb lists only in-frame clones, some missing. Of about 120,000 clones in the sample, around 88% were seen once. Source material: blood. The receptors were gathered from a man between 40 and 49 years old in good health.

This clone appeared a single time. This rearrangement joins TRBV24-1 to TRBJ2-2; no clear D gene. Deletions cut 6 bases from V and 4 bases from J, with 2 bases between. The germline CDR1 and CDR2 sequences are KGHDR and SFDVKD. This CDR3 is 11 amino acids long. CDR3 amino acids: CATSFTGELFF. The CDR3, as DNA: TGTGCCACCAGTTTCACCGGGGAGCTGTTTTTT.

The chain links TRBV6-4 to TRBJ2-1, with 13 bases lining up with TRBD2. CDR1 is MRHNA and CDR2 is SNTAGT in the germline V gene. This CDR3 has 14 residues. V lost 4 bases to trimming and J lost 6 bases; unmatched junction nucleotides: 0. The CDR3 loop reads CASSGLAGGNEQFF. The CDR3 DNA follows: TGTGCCAGCAGTGGACTAGCGGGGGGCAATGAGCAGTTCTTC.

The chain employs TRBV5-5 and TRBJ1-2; 7 bases align to TRBD1. The CDR3 runs 15 residues. Trimming removed 7 bases from V and 5 bases from J; junction bases left unmatched: 14. Germline CDR1 reads SGHKS; CDR2 reads YYEKEE (reference sequence). The CDR3, as DNA: TGTGCCAGCGGCCCCGAGGGACAGCTCGTATATGGCTACACCTTC. This codes for CASGPEGQLVYGYTF. Complete variable domain (other parts from reference TRBV5-5 and TRBJ1-2): DAGVTQSPTHLIKTRGQQVTLRCSPISGHKSVSWYQQVLGQGPQFIFQYYEKEERGRGNFPDRFSARQFPNYSSELNVNALLLGDSALYLCASGPEGQLVYGYTFGSGTRLTVV.

The chain carries TRBV12-3 or TRBV12-4 and TRBJ1-3; no clear D. The CDR3 contains 13 residues. Deletions cut 5 bases from V and 0 bases from J, with 5 bases between. Written as DNA, the CDR3 is TGTGCCAGCAGTCAATCCTCTGGAAACACCATATATTTT. It translates to CASSQSSGNTIYF.

The chain is built from TRBV9 and TRBJ2-6; tentative D call: TRBD1 (5 bases). This CDR3 contains 16 residues. The germline V and J ends were trimmed by 1 base and 0 bases, with 8 bases remaining between them. Germline loops: CDR1 SGDLS, CDR2 YYNGEE. CDR3 nucleotide sequence: TGTGCCAGCAGCGTAAGGGGATACTCTGGGGCCAACGTCCTGACTTTC. As protein: CASSVRGYSGANVLTF.

The V and J genes are TRBV7-2 and TRBJ1-3; D unclear. Germline values: CDR1 SGHTA, CDR2 FQGNSA. V lost 1 base to trimming and J lost 2 bases, with 9 bases between them. The CDR3 runs to 15 residues. CDR3 in amino acids: CASSLVGGTGNTIYF. The CDR3 DNA reads TGTGCCAGCAGCTTAGTCGGAGGGACTGGAAACACCATATATTTT.

The CDR3 nucleotides read TGTGCCAGCAGTTTATCGATTGGACAGGCCTATGGCTACACCTTC. Its translation: CASSLSIGQAYGYTF. The chain recombines TRBV27 with TRBJ1-2; 7 bases are shared with TRBD1. Trimming removed 0 bases from V and 4 bases from J; junction bases left unmatched: 5. Germline-derived CDR1 and CDR2 are MNHEY and SMNVEV (reference sequence). CDR3 length: 15 residues.

The chain has TRBV5-1 and TRBJ1-2, with D possibly TRBD1 on 5 matching bases. The CDR3 covers 15 residues. V was clipped by 4 bases and J by 4 bases, with 17 bases between them. CDR1 and CDR2 from the germline V gene are SGHRS and YFSETQ. CDR3: CASSPRNQGSYGYTF. CDR3 coding DNA: TGCGCCAGCAGCCCCCGGAACCAGGGAAGCTATGGCTACACCTTC.

V usage is TRBV6-6 and J usage is TRBJ1-2, with D perhaps TRBD1 (6 bases). CDR1 and CDR2 from the germline V gene are MNHNY and SVGAGI (reference sequence). The ends were cut back, 7 bases at V and 2 bases at J, with 11 bases in the middle. CDR3 length equals 13 residues. The CDR3 DNA reads as TGTGCCAGCACCCCAGGGGTCAACTATGGCTACACCTTC. It specifies CASTPGVNYGYTF.

V usage is TRBV7-3 and J usage is TRBJ1-1; TRBD1 aligns across 7 bases. Germline V gene data show CDR1 as SGHTA and CDR2 as FQGTGA. The CDR3 length is 17 residues. J was trimmed by 2 bases and V by 4 bases; bases with no gene match: 13. The CDR3 DNA is TGTGCCAGCAGCTCCAGAGACACAGGGGCCGCTAACACTGAAGCTTTCTTT. Residues: CASSSRDTGAANTEAFF.

The chain is built from TRBV3-1 (or the pseudogene TRBV3-2) and TRBJ2-7; TRBD2 aligns across 10 bases. This CDR3 region has 14 residues. The V gene end was trimmed by 0 bases and the J gene end by 6 bases; junction bases not matched to a gene: 2. Germline lookup yields CDR1 LGHDT and CDR2 YNNKEL (reference sequence). The CDR3, as DNA: TGTGCCAGCAGCCAAGATAGACTAGCGGGCGAGCAGTACTTC. Amino acids: CASSQDRLAGEQYF.

This clone came up once. The V and J genes are TRBV18 and TRBJ1-6; tentative D call: TRBD1 (6 bases). Between the trimmed V and J ends, which lost 5 bases and 7 bases, there was a span of 12 bases. The CDR3 runs to 14 residues. Germline assignment: CDR1 KGHSH and CDR2 LQKENI. CDR3 in DNA: TGTGCCAGCTCAGGAGGGGGGGGGAATTCACCCCTCCACTTT. It is translated as CASSGGGGNSPLHF.

The J gene is TRBJ1-2, the V gene TRBV7-2; 7 bases are shared with TRBD1. CDR1 SGHTA and CDR2 FQGNSA come from the germline V gene. The CDR3 totals 14 residues. V was clipped by 2 bases and J by 3 bases; unmatched bases: 3. CDR3 DNA sequence: TGTGCCAGCAGCTTACGCAGGGGGGACTATGGCTACACCTTC. Translation: CASSLRRGDYGYTF.

This chain joins TRBV7-2 and TRBJ2-6; D uncertain. The CDR3 consists of 15 residues. Deletions cut 5 bases from V and 2 bases from J, with 10 bases between. In germline, CDR1 is SGHTA, CDR2 FQGNSA. CDR3 in DNA: TGTGCCAGCAGCGCTCAAGCCCCTGGGGCCAACGTCCTGACTTTC. This encodes CASSAQAPGANVLTF.

The rearrangement joins TRBV7-2 to TRBJ1-1; D not resolved. CDR1 is SGHTA and CDR2 is FQGNSA in the germline V gene. V was shortened by 2 bases and J by 2 bases, with 12 bases between the two germline ends. The CDR3 loop spans 15 amino acids. The CDR3 loop reads CASSLLLTINTEAFF. Written as DNA, the CDR3 is TGTGCCAGCAGCTTACTCCTGACAATTAACACTGAAGCTTTCTTT. Based on the CDR3 plus reference TRBV7-2 and TRBJ1-1, the full variable domain is GAGVSQSPSNKVTEKGKDVELRCDPISGHTALYWYRQSLGQGLEFLIYFQGNSAPDKSGLPSDRFSAERTGGSVSTLTIQRTQQEDSAVYLCASSLLLTINTEAFFGQGTRLTVV.

The V and J genes are TRBV18 and TRBJ2-2, with 13 bases that match TRBD2. CDR3 length: 17 residues. Germline-derived CDR1 and CDR2 are KGHSH and LQKENI. V shed 0 bases, J shed 6 bases, and the junction held 4 bases outside the gene matches. CDR3 region: CASSPPGLAGFAGELFF. Here the CDR3 DNA reads TGTGCCAGCTCACCACCGGGACTAGCGGGGTTTGCCGGGGAGCTGTTTTTT.

This chain connects TRBV2 to TRBJ1-1, with 9 positions matching TRBD1. Losses at the gene ends were 6 bases for V and 6 bases for J; bases not matched to a gene: 5. The CDR3 runs 13 residues. Germline V gives CDR1 SNHLY, CDR2 FYNNEI. The CDR3 bases are TGTGCCAGCAGCTACAGGGGGCTGGCTGAAGCTTTCTTT. As protein: CASSYRGLAEAFF.

The rearrangement joins TRBV24-1 to TRBJ2-7; 10 bases match TRBD1. This CDR3 has 18 residues. V lost 4 bases to trimming and J lost 0 bases; unmatched junction nucleotides: 11. Germline V gene lookup returns CDR1 KGHDR and CDR2 SFDVKD. Here the CDR3 reads CATSEHRDRGLSSYEQYF. As DNA, the CDR3 is TGTGCCACCAGTGAGCACCGGGACAGGGGCCTTAGCTCCTACGAGCAGTACTTC.

The V call is TRBV19, the J call TRBJ2-3; 12 bases match TRBD2. V shed 7 bases, J shed 5 bases, and the junction held 7 bases outside the gene matches. The CDR3 sequence is 15 residues long. Per germline, CDR1 LNHDA and CDR2 SQIVND (reference sequence). The CDR3 reads CASTPSGGAGDTQYF. The CDR3 bases are TGTGCCAGTACCCCTAGCGGGGGGGCGGGAGATACGCAGTATTTT.